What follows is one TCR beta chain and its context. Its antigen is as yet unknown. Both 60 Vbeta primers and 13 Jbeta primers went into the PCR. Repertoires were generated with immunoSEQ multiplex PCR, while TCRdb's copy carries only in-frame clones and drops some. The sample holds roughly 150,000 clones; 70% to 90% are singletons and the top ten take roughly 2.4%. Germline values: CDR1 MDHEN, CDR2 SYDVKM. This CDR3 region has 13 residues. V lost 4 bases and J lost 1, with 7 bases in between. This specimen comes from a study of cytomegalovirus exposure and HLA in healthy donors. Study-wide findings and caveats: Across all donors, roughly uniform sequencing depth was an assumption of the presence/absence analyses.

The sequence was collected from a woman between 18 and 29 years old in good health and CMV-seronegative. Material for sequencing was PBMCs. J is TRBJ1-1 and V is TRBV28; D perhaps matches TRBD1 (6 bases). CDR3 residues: CASSSTGNTEAFF. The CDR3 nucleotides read TGTGCCAGCAGTTCGACAGGGAACACTGAAGCTTTCTTT.